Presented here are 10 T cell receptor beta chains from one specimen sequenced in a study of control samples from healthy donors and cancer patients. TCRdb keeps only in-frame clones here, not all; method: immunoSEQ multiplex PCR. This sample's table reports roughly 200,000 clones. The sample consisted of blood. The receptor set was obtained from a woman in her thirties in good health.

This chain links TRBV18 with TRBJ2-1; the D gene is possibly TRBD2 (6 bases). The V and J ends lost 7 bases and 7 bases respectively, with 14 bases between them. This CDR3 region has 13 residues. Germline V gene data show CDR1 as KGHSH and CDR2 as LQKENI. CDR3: CASCRSGPNEQFF. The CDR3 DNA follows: TGTGCCAGCTGTCGAAGCGGGCCTAATGAGCAGTTCTTC.

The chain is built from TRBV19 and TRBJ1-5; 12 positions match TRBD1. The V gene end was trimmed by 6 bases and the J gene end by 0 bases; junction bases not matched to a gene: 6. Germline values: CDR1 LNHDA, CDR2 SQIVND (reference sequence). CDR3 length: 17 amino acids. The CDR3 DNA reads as TGTGCCAGTAGCAGGGGACAGGGGGCGGCTAGCAATCAGCCCCAGCATTTT. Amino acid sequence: CASSRGQGAASNQPQHF.

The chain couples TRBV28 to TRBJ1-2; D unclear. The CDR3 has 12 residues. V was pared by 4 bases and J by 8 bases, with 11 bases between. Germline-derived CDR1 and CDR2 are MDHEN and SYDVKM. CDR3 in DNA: TGTGCCAGCAGTTCCCAGCCGGGGGGCTACACCTTC. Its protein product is CASSSQPGGYTF.

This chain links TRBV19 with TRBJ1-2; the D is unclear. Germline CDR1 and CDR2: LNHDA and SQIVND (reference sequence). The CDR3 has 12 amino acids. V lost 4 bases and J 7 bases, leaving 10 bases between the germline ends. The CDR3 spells CASSTRSSGYTF. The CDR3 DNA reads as TGTGCCAGTAGTACCCGATCGAGTGGCTACACCTTC.

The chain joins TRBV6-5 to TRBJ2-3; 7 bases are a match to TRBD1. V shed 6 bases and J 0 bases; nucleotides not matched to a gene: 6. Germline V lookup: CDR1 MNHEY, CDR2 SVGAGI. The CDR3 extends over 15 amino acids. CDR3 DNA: TGTGCCAGCAGGAAGACAGGGCATAGCACAGATACGCAGTATTTT. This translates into CASRKTGHSTDTQYF.

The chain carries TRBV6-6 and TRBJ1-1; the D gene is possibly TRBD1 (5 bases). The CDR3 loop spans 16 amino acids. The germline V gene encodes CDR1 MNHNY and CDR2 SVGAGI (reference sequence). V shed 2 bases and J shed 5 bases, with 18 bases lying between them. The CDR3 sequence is CASSYPPGWGMTEAFF. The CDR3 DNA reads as TGTGCCAGCAGTTACCCCCCAGGTTGGGGGATGACTGAAGCTTTCTTT.

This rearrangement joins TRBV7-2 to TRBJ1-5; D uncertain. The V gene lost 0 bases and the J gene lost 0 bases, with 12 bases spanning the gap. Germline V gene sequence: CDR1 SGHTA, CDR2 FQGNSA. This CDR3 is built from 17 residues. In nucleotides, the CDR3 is TGTGCCAGCAGCTTAGCCTTCGACGACAATAGCAATCAGCCCCAGCATTTT. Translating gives CASSLAFDDNSNQPQHF.

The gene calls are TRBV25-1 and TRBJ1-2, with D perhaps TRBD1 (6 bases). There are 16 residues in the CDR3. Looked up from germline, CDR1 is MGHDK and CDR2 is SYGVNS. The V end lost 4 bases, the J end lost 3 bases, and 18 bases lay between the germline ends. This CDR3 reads CASSAQGRAGYYGYTF. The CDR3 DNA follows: TGTGCCAGCAGTGCACAGGGTAGAGCGGGCTACTATGGCTACACCTTC.

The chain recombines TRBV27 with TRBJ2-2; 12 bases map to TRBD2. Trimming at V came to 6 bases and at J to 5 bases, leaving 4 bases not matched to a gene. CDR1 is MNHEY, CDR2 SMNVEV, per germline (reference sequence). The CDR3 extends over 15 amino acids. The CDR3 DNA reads TGTGCCAGCAGCTCTCTAGCGGGGGGGACCGGGGAGCTGTTTTTT. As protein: CASSSLAGGTGELFF.

This chain's CDR3 is CASSPTNGGTNYGYTF. In DNA form, the CDR3 reads TGTGCCAGCAGCCCGACCAACGGGGGGACTAACTATGGCTACACCTTC. The chain carries TRBV7-3 and TRBJ1-2; TRBD1 is a possible D gene (5 bases). The CDR3 extends over 16 amino acids. Germline CDR1 is SGHTA and CDR2 is FQGTGA. Trimming removed 5 bases at V and 0 bases at J, with 16 bases between. Combining the CDR3 with reference TRBV7-3 and TRBJ1-2 gives the whole variable domain GAGVSQTPSNKVTEKGKYVELRCDPISGHTALYWYRQSLGQGPEFLIYFQGTGAADDSGLPNDRFFAVRPEGSVSTLKIQRTERGDSAVYLCASSPTNGGTNYGYTFGSGTRLTVV.